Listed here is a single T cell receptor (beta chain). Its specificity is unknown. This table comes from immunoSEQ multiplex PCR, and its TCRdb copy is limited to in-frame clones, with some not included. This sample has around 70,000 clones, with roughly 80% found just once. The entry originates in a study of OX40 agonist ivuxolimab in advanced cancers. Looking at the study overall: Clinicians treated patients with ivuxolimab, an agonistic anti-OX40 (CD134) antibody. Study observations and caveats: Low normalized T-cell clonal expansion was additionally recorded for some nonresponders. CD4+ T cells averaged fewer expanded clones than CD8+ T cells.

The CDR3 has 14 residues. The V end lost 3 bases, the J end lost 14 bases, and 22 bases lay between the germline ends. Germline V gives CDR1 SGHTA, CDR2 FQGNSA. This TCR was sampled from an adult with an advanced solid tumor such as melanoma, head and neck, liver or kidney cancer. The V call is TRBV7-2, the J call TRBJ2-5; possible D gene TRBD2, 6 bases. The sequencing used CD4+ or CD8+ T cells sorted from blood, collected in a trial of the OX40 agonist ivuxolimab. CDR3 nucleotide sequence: TGTGCCAGCAGCTTTACGGGGGAAGGGCCTGGACCCTACTTC. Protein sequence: CASSFTGEGPGPYF.